The 5 T cell receptor beta chains below all came from one sample that was sequenced in a study of cytomegalovirus exposure and HLA in healthy donors. Amplification used 60 Vbeta primers and 13 Jbeta primers. Sequencing used immunoSEQ multiplex PCR; TCRdb keeps in-frame clones, though not all of them. Of 120,000 or so clones in the sample, 72% were seen once. Source material: PBMCs. The source is a man younger than 45 in good health and CMV-seronegative.

This chain joins TRBV28 and TRBJ1-1; a weak D match, TRBD1 (6 bases). In germline, CDR1 is MDHEN, CDR2 SYDVKM. The CDR3 spans 14 residues. V gave up 3 bases and J gave up 1 base, with 9 bases separating them. The CDR3 DNA reads TGTGCCAGCAGTTTGGTAGGGGGGAACACTGAAGCTTTCTTT. Amino acids: CASSLVGGNTEAFF.

The V call is TRBV7-9, the J call TRBJ1-2; possibly TRBD1 for D (5 bases). CDR3 length: 14 amino acids. Trimming removed 8 bases at V and 3 bases at J, with 16 bases between. Germline CDR1 SEHNR, CDR2 FQNEAQ (reference sequence). The CDR3 protein is CASSYGGGHYGYTF. The CDR3 coding sequence is TGTGCCAGCTCCTACGGGGGGGGACACTATGGCTACACCTTC.

This chain uses TRBV27 with TRBJ1-2; D might be TRBD1 (5 bases). The CDR3 is 12 amino acids. Germline-derived CDR1 and CDR2 are MNHEY and SMNVEV (reference sequence). V lost 6 bases, J lost 4 bases, and 9 bases lay in between. CDR3: CASRIGAYGYTF. The CDR3 DNA sequence: TGTGCCAGCAGGATAGGGGCCTATGGCTACACCTTC.

CDR3 nucleotides: TGTGCCAGCAGTGCCGTCACAGCTTATAATTCACCCCTCCACTTT. This translates into CASSAVTAYNSPLHF. The chain combines TRBV28 with TRBJ1-6; D call uncertain. The CDR3 has 15 residues. Germline V gene lookup returns CDR1 MDHEN and CDR2 SYDVKM. Trimming shortened V by 5 bases and J by 4 bases, and 12 bases separated the two germline ends.

The chain uses TRBV7-2 and TRBJ2-7, with TRBD2 as a possible D gene (5 bases). The CDR3 runs to 15 residues. Germline-derived CDR1 and CDR2 are SGHTA and FQGNSA. Trimming took 1 base from V and 4 from J, leaving 14 bases between them. The DNA for the CDR3 is TGTGCCAGCAGCTTAGTGCAAGGAGGAAAATACGAGCAGTACTTC. Its translation: CASSLVQGGKYEQYF.